Below are 10 T cell receptor beta chains sequenced from a single sample in a study of blood T cells in healthy people across ages. For the second PCR, which ran for 7 to 11 cycles, a sample-barcoded 5' primer and a J-beta primer mix were used. TCRdb redid the calling of the 5' RACE reads with MiXCR, one entry per CDR3 protein. The table shows approximately 1.5 million distinct CDR3 sequences, with about 35% occurring only once. The sequenced sample was blood. All receptors come from a woman aged 25-40 years in good health.

Of note for this clonotype: No DNA is shown, since the ends of the CDR3 on it are uncertain; the CDR3 is the one TCRdb lists. The chain carries TRBV12-3 or TRBV12-4 and TRBJ2-3. Inclusive of both ends, the CDR3 amounts to 13 amino acids. CDR3 protein: CASSPFGPGTQYF.

V gene TRBV27 combines with J gene TRBJ2-5; 8 bases map to TRBD1. Germline CDR1 is MNHEY and CDR2 is SMNVEV (reference sequence). There are 13 residues in the CDR3. Trimming took 4 bases from V and 11 from J; bases not matched to a gene: 9. The CDR3 DNA follows: TGTGCCAGCAGTTCCGCAGGGGGCCGAGAGCAGTACTTC. Residues: CASSSAGGREQYF.

This clonotype was counted between two and nine times. The CDR3 reads CASSQFERGEQYF. CDR3 sequence (DNA): TGTGCCAGCAGCCAATTCGAGAGAGGCGAGCAGTACTTC. The chain carries TRBV3-1 and TRBJ2-7; D gene ambiguous. Germline CDR1 is LGHDT and CDR2 is YNNKEL (reference sequence). There are 13 residues in the CDR3. V lost 2 bases and J lost 6, with 11 bases in between.

The table lists this clonotype with a count of one. This chain joins TRBV3-1 and TRBJ2-7; 8 bases line up with TRBD1. The CDR3 is made up of 16 amino acids. The junction had 5 bases not matched to a gene; V was cut back by 1 base and J by 0 bases. Germline CDR1 LGHDT, CDR2 YNNKEL (reference sequence). CDR3 coding DNA: TGTGCCAGCAGCCAAGCAAGCACAGGGGGCTCCTACGAGCAGTACTTC. This codes for CASSQASTGGSYEQYF.

Here the CDR3 reads CASSGQGAGTQYF. CDR3 in DNA: TGTGCCAGCAGTGGACAGGGGGCAGGGACGCAGTATTTT. The V and J genes are TRBV12-3 or TRBV12-4 and TRBJ2-3; 11 bases are a match to TRBD1. This CDR3 comprises 13 residues. V trimming: 5 bases; J trimming: 9 bases; junction bases outside the gene matches: 4.

This clonotype turned up a few times. The genes are TRBV3-1 and TRBJ2-1; TRBD1 agrees at 11 bases. V lost 1 base to trimming and J lost 0 bases; unmatched junction nucleotides: 8. CDR3 length: 19 amino acids. Germline CDR1 LGHDT, CDR2 YNNKEL (reference sequence). The CDR3 DNA follows: TGTGCCAGCAGCCAAGGGACAGGGGGCAGGAGCCGCTCCTACAATGAGCAGTTCTTC. Protein: CASSQGTGGRSRSYNEQFF.

This chain links TRBV28 with TRBJ2-4, with D maybe TRBD2 (6 bases). The end of the DNA aligns better with TRBJ2-7, so the J call may be wrong. CDR3 length: 16 residues. Germline lookup yields CDR1 MDHEN and CDR2 SYDVKM. CDR3 amino acids: CASSLWGTGKDYEQYF. As DNA, the CDR3 is TGTGCCAGCAGTTTATGGGGGACTGGGAAGGACTACGAGCAGTACTTC.

This rearrangement joins TRBV2 to TRBJ2-1, with D perhaps matching TRBD1 or TRBD2 (6 bases each). V was cut by 8 bases and J by 5 bases, with 13 bases left in between. The CDR3 extends over 13 amino acids. The germline V gene has CDR1 SNHLY and CDR2 FYNNEI. The CDR3 spells CASGGGINNEQFF. DNA for the CDR3: TGTGCCAGCGGGGGCGGGATCAACAATGAGCAGTTCTTC.

This sequence joins TRBV5-1 and TRBJ1-2; D not resolved. Trimming cost V 4 bases and J 8 bases, with 21 bases left between them. The CDR3 spans 15 residues. Germline lookup yields CDR1 SGHRS and CDR2 YFSETQ. The CDR3 here is CASSVSRALLEGYTF. DNA for the CDR3: TGCGCCAGCAGCGTAAGCCGGGCCTTACTTGAAGGCTACACCTTC.

This clonotype occurred many times. This rearrangement joins TRBV12-3 or TRBV12-4 to TRBJ2-1, with 10 nucleotides matching TRBD2. J was trimmed by 6 bases and V by 3 bases; bases with no gene match: 2. The CDR3 runs to 14 residues. CDR3 in amino acids: CASSLSGGGNEQFF. CDR3 DNA sequence: TGTGCCAGCAGTTTGAGCGGGGGGGGCAATGAGCAGTTCTTC.